A single T cell receptor (beta chain) is shown here with its context. The sample belongs to a study of blood T cell repertoires in COVID-19. Original methodology: From reference gene primer amplification, estimates of nucleated cell counts were derived. The protocol was immunoSEQ multiplex PCR, while the TCRdb copy is restricted to in-frame clones and leaves out a portion. Clone size and V and J calls were adopted from that table, with D and trimming inferred from the DNA. The table records 100,000 to 150,000 clones, approximately 84% of them present only once. The V gene end was trimmed by 2 bases and the J gene end by 1 base; junction bases not matched to a gene: 2. Germline-derived CDR1 and CDR2 are MNHNS and SASEGT. This CDR3 comprises 15 residues.

This clonotype originated in a woman older than 75 with acute or convalescent COVID-19. Sequences were obtained from peripheral blood. The chain joins TRBV6-1 to TRBJ2-3; 8 nucleotides match TRBD2. The CDR3, as DNA: TGTGCCAGCAGTGAATTGCGGGGGGGCACAGATACGCAGTATTTT. Translating it yields CASSELRGGTDTQYF.